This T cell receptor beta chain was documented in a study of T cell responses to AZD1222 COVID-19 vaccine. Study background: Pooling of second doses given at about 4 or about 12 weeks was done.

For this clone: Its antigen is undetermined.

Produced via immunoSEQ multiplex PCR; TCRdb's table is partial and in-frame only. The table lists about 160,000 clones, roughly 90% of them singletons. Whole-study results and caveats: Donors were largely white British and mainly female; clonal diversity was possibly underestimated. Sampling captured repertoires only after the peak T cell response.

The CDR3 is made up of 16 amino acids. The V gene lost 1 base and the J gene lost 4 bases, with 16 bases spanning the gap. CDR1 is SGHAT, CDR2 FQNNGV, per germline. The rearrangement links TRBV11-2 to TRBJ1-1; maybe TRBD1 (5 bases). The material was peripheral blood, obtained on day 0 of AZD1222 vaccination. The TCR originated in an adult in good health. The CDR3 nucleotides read TGTGCCAGCAGCTTAGTAAGAGGGACGGGACCCACTGAAGCTTTCTTT. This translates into CASSLVRGTGPTEAFF.